A selection of T cell receptor beta chains follows, all from one sample in a study of T cell responses to AZD1222 COVID-19 vaccine. Clones were sequenced by immunoSEQ multiplex PCR, and TCRdb holds only the in-frame ones, with some missing. The sample carries about 99,000 clones, roughly nine tenths recorded once. The sample in question was peripheral blood, obtained 28 days after the second AZD1222 dose. These receptors were collected from an adult who received the AZD1222 COVID-19 vaccine. The CDR3 runs from the conserved cysteine through the conserved F or W. D genes are given only for firm matches. Size tells how often a clone was seen (once, few, many) or the class of an expanded clone, and some rows leave it out.

d_call | j_call | v_call | clone_size | cdr3_aa | cdr3_nt
- | TRBJ2-5 | TRBV5-1 | - | CASSRKGQETQYF | TGCGCCAGCAGCCGTAAGGGGCAAGAGACCCAGTACTTC
- | TRBJ1-1 | TRBV18 | - | CASSPLFRQGLGTEAFF | TGTGCCAGCTCACCACTTTTCAGGCAGGGGCTAGGCACTGAAGCTTTCTTT
TRBD1 | TRBJ2-2 | TRBV7-9 | - | CAREGASNTGELFF | TGTGCCCGCGAGGGGGCATCGAACACCGGGGAGCTGTTTTTT
TRBD1 | TRBJ1-5 | TRBV5-1 | - | CASSLGRQGYQPQHF | TGCGCCAGCAGCTTGGGCCGACAGGGCTATCAGCCCCAGCATTTT
- | TRBJ1-2 | TRBV19 | - | CTSSPPLTYGYTF | TGTACCAGTAGTCCGCCGCTTACCTATGGCTACACCTTC
- | TRBJ2-1 | TRBV28 | - | CASSSGTRFF | TGTGCCAGCAGTTCCGGAACTAGGTTCTTC
TRBD1 | TRBJ2-2 | TRBV10-3 | - | CASTGQGASGTGELFF | TGTGCCTCCACGGGACAGGGGGCTTCTGGCACCGGGGAGCTGTTTTTT
TRBD1 | TRBJ2-6 | TRBV7-8 | once | CASSVDRGRPGANVLTF | TGTGCCAGCAGCGTCGACAGGGGGCGTCCCGGGGCCAACGTCCTGACTTTC
TRBD1 | TRBJ1-2 | TRBV2 | once | CASSDQGAFYGYTF | TGTGCCAGCAGTGATCAGGGGGCCTTCTATGGCTACACCTTC
- | TRBJ2-2 | TRBV5-1 | - | CASSHPTGELFF | TGCGCCAGCAGCCATCCCACCGGGGAGCTGTTTTTT
- | TRBJ2-3 | TRBV5-5 | - | CASSVLAVTDTQYF | TGTGCCAGCAGTGTCCTAGCAGTCACAGATACGCAGTATTTT
TRBD1 | TRBJ2-2 | TRBV5-6 | - | CASSFVTGTGLGELFF | TGTGCCAGCAGCTTTGTCACCGGGACAGGGTTAGGGGAGCTGTTTTTT
- | TRBJ1-5 | TRBV6-2/TRBV6-3 | - | CASSTGTAGNQPQHF | TGTGCCAGCAGCACCGGGACCGCGGGCAATCAGCCCCAGCATTTT
- | TRBJ2-3 | TRBV14 | - | CASSQEIGTTDTQYF | TGTGCCAGCAGCCAAGAAATCGGGACTACAGATACGCAGTATTTT
- | TRBJ2-1 | TRBV6-5 | once | CASSYMGSSYNEQFF | TGTGCCAGCAGTTACATGGGGAGCTCCTACAATGAGCAGTTCTTC
- | TRBJ1-5 | TRBV9 | - | CASSVAPNQPQHF | TGTGCCAGCAGCGTAGCTCCGAATCAGCCCCAGCATTTT
- | TRBJ2-2 | TRBV24-1 | - | CATSAWRERTGELFF | TGTGCCACCAGTGCCTGGCGGGAACGCACCGGGGAGCTGTTTTTT
- | TRBJ2-5 | TRBV5-1 | - | CASSFRDGSTGTQYF | TGCGCCAGCAGCTTCCGGGACGGGAGCACGGGGACCCAGTACTTC
- | TRBJ1-3 | TRBV7-8 | - | CASSLGHRESGNTIYF | TGTGCCAGCAGCTTAGGGCACAGGGAGTCTGGAAACACCATATATTTT
- | TRBJ1-4 | TRBV4-2 | - | CASSQEESQGGEKLFF | TGTGCCAGCAGCCAAGAAGAATCCCAGGGTGGTGAAAAACTGTTTTTT
- | TRBJ2-4 | TRBV11-2 | - | CASSGPTLVGKNIQYF | TGTGCCAGCAGCGGCCCAACACTAGTTGGCAAAAACATTCAGTACTTC
TRBD1 | TRBJ1-5 | TRBV12-3/TRBV12-4 | - | CASSLTGYQPQHF | TGTGCCAGCAGTTTGACAGGGTATCAGCCCCAGCATTTT
- | TRBJ2-7 | TRBV4-3 | - | CASSQDRGNSYEQYF | TGCGCCAGCAGCCAAGATAGGGGGAACTCCTACGAGCAGTACTTC
TRBD2 | TRBJ2-7 | TRBV4-1 | few | CASSQSLSGRNHHEQYF | TGCGCCAGCAGCCAGAGCCTTAGCGGGAGGAACCACCACGAGCAGTACTTC
- | TRBJ2-7 | TRBV10-3 | - | CAISESWGPYEQYF | TGTGCCATCAGTGAGTCCTGGGGGCCCTACGAGCAGTACTTC
TRBD2 | TRBJ2-3 | TRBV9 | - | CASSVAGRVSTDTQYF | TGTGCCAGCAGCGTAGCCGGGAGGGTAAGCACAGATACGCAGTATTTT
- | TRBJ1-2 | TRBV7-2 | - | CASSLWGSYGYTF | TGTGCCAGCAGCTTATGGGGCAGCTATGGCTACACCTTC
TRBD1 | TRBJ1-2 | TRBV25-1 | once | CASSPGQGAGYTF | TGTGCCAGCAGTCCCGGACAGGGGGCGGGCTACACCTTC
TRBD1 | TRBJ1-1 | TRBV5-8 | - | CASREGQGTTEAFF | TGTGCCAGCAGAGAAGGACAGGGAACCACTGAAGCTTTCTTT
TRBD1 | TRBJ2-5 | TRBV5-1 | - | CASSYGQGEETQYF | TGCGCCAGCAGTTACGGACAGGGGGAAGAGACCCAGTACTTC
- | TRBJ2-1 | TRBV10-3 | - | CAISEFGERVNEQFF | TGTGCCATCAGTGAGTTTGGGGAGAGGGTCAATGAGCAGTTCTTC
- | TRBJ2-7 | TRBV10-3 | - | CAIRDRNFYEQYF | TGTGCCATCAGAGACAGGAACTTCTACGAGCAGTACTTC
- | TRBJ1-5 | TRBV28 | - | CASGGQNAVNQPQHF | TGTGCCAGCGGCGGACAGAACGCCGTTAATCAGCCCCAGCATTTT
TRBD2 | TRBJ2-1 | TRBV9 | - | CASSVSPGLAGGVGEQFF | TGTGCCAGCAGCGTATCACCGGGACTAGCGGGAGGGGTGGGTGAGCAGTTCTTC
TRBD1 | TRBJ2-7 | TRBV4-3 | - | CASSQDPGGYEQYF | TGCGCCAGCAGCCAAGATCCAGGGGGCTACGAGCAGTACTTC
TRBD1 | TRBJ2-7 | TRBV13 | - | CASSTRDRGRGSYEQYF | TGTGCCAGCTCAACCCGGGACAGGGGACGGGGCTCCTACGAGCAGTACTTC
- | TRBJ1-1 | TRBV24-1 | - | CATSDGNRAEAFF | TGTGCCACCAGTGACGGTAACAGGGCTGAAGCTTTCTTT
- | TRBJ1-5 | TRBV2 | few | CASSAQGGNQPQHF | TGTGCCAGCAGCGCGCAGGGCGGCAATCAGCCCCAGCATTTT